This T cell receptor beta chain emerged from a study of beta chain features in type 1 diabetes (dated by TCRdb to 2016 to 2019). Notes on the research overall: Mean age, gender distribution, total cell number and subset yield were not different between patients and healthy donors. In the study, TCRB repertoires of sorted circulating CD4+ T cell subsets from recently diagnosed type 1 diabetes patients were compared with those of matched healthy donors. Regulatory and stem cell-like memory subsets were isolated from only 8 patients and roughly eight healthy donors, whereas naive and central memory subsets came from all 30 or so donors. Across all samples, 90 million to 130 million sorted cells were examined, and cell number per subset correlated strongly with RNA yield.

The entire isolated RNA was reverse transcribed using the High Capacity cDNA Reverse Transcription Kit, and thus expressed TCRB transcripts were sequenced. Deep immunoSEQ sequencing was performed on naive, central memory and regulatory T cell samples, with an average of roughly 3.5 million total reads per sample. Sorted cells were lysed in RLT buffer and RNA was extracted with DNase-treated RNeasy Micro or Mini kits, depending on cell number. Each cell subset was processed on its own to prevent cross-contamination, while patient and healthy donor samples were processed together. Using the immunoSEQ multiplex PCR, TCRB sequences were amplified from cDNA into 87-bp fragments spanning the CDR3 region. Amplicons were sequenced on the Illumina HiSeq platform. Under the source paper's analysis protocol: PCR bias was corrected computationally using synthetic template baselines, and reads within Hamming distance 2 were collapsed, with unmergeable singletons discarded. Reads were aligned against IMGT so that V, D and J genes, CDR3 length and insertions or deletions at six rearrangement sites could be assigned. Within each subset, clonotype counts were normalized to sorted cell number, after which true diversity and Gini coefficients were computed with the tcR R package. Repertoire sharing was quantified using the overlap coefficient calculated on TCRB nucleotide sequences. This is the immuneACCESS table as TCRdb keeps it, with only in-frame sequences that have V and J called. A part of the clones is gone; compared with another copy, unresolved V genes explain less than half, and the rest is unexplained. The V and J calls and clone size are taken from that table; D and trimming were inferred from the DNA. This sample has 150,000 or so clones in its table, and approximately 9.9% of those were observed once. Of the sample, 2.3% falls within the top ten clones.

General conclusions and limits of the study: HLA sub-analyses involved small numbers of individuals, so any influence of HLA type on TCRB rearrangement remained unresolved. Because cDNA rather than genomic DNA was sequenced, highly expressing activated cells could have been over-represented, although no difference in activation and CD3 levels was found between groups. PCR may preferentially amplify shorter templates, but because patient and control samples were amplified and corrected together, any resulting skew would affect both groups equally. Fewer insertions and more nucleotide deletions at VDJ recombination sites were observed in patients with type 1 diabetes, implying thymic rearrangement abnormalities. Type 1 diabetes patients showed a moderate but significant shortening of TCRB CDR3 length in all four CD4+ subsets. Naive, central memory and regulatory TCRB repertoires appeared to be more alike among patients than among healthy donors.

The CDR3, cysteine through phenylalanine, is 15 amino acids long. Only CDR3 DNA is held: 45 bases, read in frame from base 1. CDR1 SGHRS and CDR2 YFSETQ were looked up in the germline V gene. V loses 1 base, J loses 0 bases, and the germline ends lie 11 bases apart. A single peripheral blood draw of approximately 110 mL on average was collected from each donor into heparinised tubes. Using a panel that included CD45RO, CCR7, CD25, CD127, CD95 and CD27, naive, central memory, regulatory and stem cell-like memory CD4+ T cells were sorted on a BD FACSAria II. Purity was above 98% for every sorted population. PBMCs were separated immediately by Lymphoprep density gradient centrifugation and were stained directly, without being cultured. So that batch effects would be minimized, each experiment stained and sorted samples in pairs, pairing one healthy donor with one patient. On this clone: What antigen it recognizes has not been identified. The sample holds no much larger clone one base away, and base qualities are not on file.

The receptor was isolated from a woman aged 18-29 years in good health. The specimen sequenced was central memory CD4+ T cells from blood. The rearrangement joined TRBV5-1 to TRBJ2-7; a tentative D call is TRBD1 (6 bases match). This receptor carries the CDR3 CASSLSQGNSYEQYF. Read as DNA, the sequence is TGCGCCAGCAGCTTGTCCCAGGGGAACTCCTACGAGCAGTACTTC.